A single sample gave rise to the 12 T cell receptor beta chains below, sequenced in a study of blood T cell repertoires in COVID-19. Assay: immunoSEQ multiplex PCR; the TCRdb copy retains only in-frame clones and omits some. The data hold about 480,000 clones, with roughly 90% observed a single time. Sequencing was performed on PBMCs or T cells enriched from blood (not recorded which). The receptor source for this set is a woman in her 40s who had recovered from COVID-19.

This clone was observed once. V and J are TRBV27 and TRBJ1-6, with D uncertain. The CDR3 length is 15 residues. The germline V and J ends were trimmed by 7 bases and 4 bases, with 14 bases remaining between them. Germline loops: CDR1 MNHEY, CDR2 SMNVEV (reference sequence). In DNA, the CDR3 is TGTGCCAGCACTCCAAGCCGGTGGTATAATTCACCCCTCCACTTT. This translates into CASTPSRWYNSPLHF.

V and J are TRBV11-2 and TRBJ2-3; the match to TRBD2 covers 11 bases. This CDR3 has 14 amino acids. Germline values: CDR1 SGHAT, CDR2 FQNNGV. The V gene end was trimmed by 6 bases and the J gene end by 2 bases; junction bases not matched to a gene: 1. The CDR3 loop is CASRGLADTDTQYF. The DNA of the CDR3 is TGTGCCAGCAGGGGACTAGCGGACACAGATACGCAGTATTTT.

The genes are TRBV7-8 and TRBJ1-6; no clear D. Germline loops: CDR1 SGHVS, CDR2 FQNEAQ. The CDR3 contains 13 residues. The V end was cut by 2 bases, the J end by 9 bases, with 8 bases between. The CDR3 region has the DNA TGTGCCAGCAGCTTAAGGGAGGGTTCACCCCTCCACTTT. It yields the protein CASSLREGSPLHF.

This chain links TRBV7-9 with TRBJ2-3, with a weak D call TRBD2 (6 bases). The CDR3 is 16 residues long. Per the germline V gene, CDR1 is SEHNR and CDR2 is FQNEAQ (reference sequence). The V end lost 5 bases, the J end lost 6 bases, and 21 bases lay between the germline ends. The CDR3 nucleotides read TGTGCCAGCAGCGGAGGGAATGCGGTGTTTTATGATACGCAGTATTTT. Translating gives CASSGGNAVFYDTQYF.

The CDR3 is CATSDSGTGKSQPQHF. DNA of the CDR3: TGTGCCACCAGTGACTCTGGGACAGGGAAGAGTCAGCCCCAGCATTTT. The chain links TRBV24-1 to TRBJ1-5; 9 bases fit TRBD1. J was trimmed by 6 bases and V by 4 bases; bases with no gene match: 9. The CDR3 spans 16 residues. Germline CDR1 KGHDR, CDR2 SFDVKD.

The chain employs TRBV12-5 and TRBJ2-2; 8 bases agree with TRBD2. Germline V lookup: CDR1 LGHNT, CDR2 FRNRAP. V lost 6 bases to trimming and J lost 1 base; unmatched junction nucleotides: 19. The CDR3 totals 20 residues. CDR3 DNA sequence: TGTGCTAGTGGACCCACGCAGGGGCCCAGTAGCGGGAAGAACACCGGGGAGCTGTTTTTT. Translating gives CASGPTQGPSSGKNTGELFF.

V usage is TRBV14 and J usage is TRBJ1-2; D gene uncertain. The germline V gene encodes CDR1 SGHDN and CDR2 FVKESK. The CDR3 is 15 amino acids. V lost 1 base, J lost 4 bases, and 13 bases lay in between. The CDR3 here is CASSQGVRHLYGYTF. The CDR3 bases are TGTGCCAGCAGCCAAGGGGTGAGACACCTCTATGGCTACACCTTC.

The chain carries TRBV11-2 and TRBJ2-3; the D gene is possibly TRBD2 (5 bases). In germline, CDR1 is SGHAT, CDR2 FQNNGV. This CDR3 contains 16 residues. V was cut by 0 bases and J by 2 bases, with 12 bases left in between. CDR3 in DNA: TGTGCCAGCAGCTTAGAAAGCGGACTTCTCACAGATACGCAGTATTTT. Its protein product is CASSLESGLLTDTQYF. The whole variable domain, remainder taken from reference TRBV11-2 and TRBJ2-3, is EAGVAQSPRYKIIEKRQSVAFWCNPISGHATLYWYQQILGQGPKLLIQFQNNGVVDDSQLPKDRFSAERLKGVDSTLKIQPAKLEDSAVYLCASSLESGLLTDTQYFGPGTRLTVL.

The V and J genes are TRBV3-1 (or the pseudogene TRBV3-2) and TRBJ2-1, with a tentative D call TRBD1 (5 bases). Germline CDR1 reads LGHDT; CDR2 reads YNNKEL (reference sequence). Trimming pared 6 bases from V and 7 bases from J, leaving 19 bases between. The CDR3 extends over 15 amino acids. For the CDR3, the DNA is TGTGCCAGCAGGTGTCGCAGGGTCTTCAGGAATGAGCAGTTCTTC. It is translated as CASRCRRVFRNEQFF.

J is TRBJ2-3 and V is TRBV19, with 10 bases lining up with TRBD1. Germline assignment: CDR1 LNHDA and CDR2 SQIVND (reference sequence). This CDR3 is built from 16 residues. Trimming took 5 bases from V and 3 from J; bases not matched to a gene: 8. In DNA form, the CDR3 reads TGTGCCAGTAGTGTAGGGGGACAGGGGAGGACAGATACGCAGTATTTT. It specifies CASSVGGQGRTDTQYF.

The V and J genes are TRBV5-4 and TRBJ1-1; D is unclear. The V gene's germline CDR1 is SGHNT and CDR2 YYREEE (reference sequence). V was trimmed by 2 bases and J by 5 bases, leaving 13 bases between them. CDR3 size: 14 residues. CDR3 in amino acids: CASSFGVEGTEAFF. Written as DNA, the CDR3 is TGTGCCAGCAGCTTTGGGGTTGAGGGTACTGAAGCTTTCTTT.

The chain combines TRBV5-6 with TRBJ1-5; TRBD1 aligns across 8 bases. Germline V gene lookup returns CDR1 SGHDT and CDR2 YYEEEE. V trimming: 4 bases; J trimming: 7 bases; junction bases outside the gene matches: 7. The length of the CDR3 is 14 residues. The CDR3, as DNA: TGTGCCAGCAGCATGCAGGGGGCACGGCAGCCCCAGCATTTT. It specifies CASSMQGARQPQHF.